Shown below are 17 T cell receptor beta chains from a single sample sequenced in a study of a mutant IDH1 vaccine in newly diagnosed glioma. Here immunoSEQ multiplex PCR was the method, and the copy in TCRdb shows in-frame clones only, minus some. The repertoire holds around 92,000 clones, with about 90% as singletons. Indicated time point: baseline, week 1 (first vaccination visit). The treatment was: pre-vaccination baseline after standard-of-care therapy. This specimen consisted of PBMCs, obtained from a glioma patient treated with radiotherapy, temozolomide or both. These TCRs come from a woman in her forties or fifties with glioma.

The V call is TRBV19, the J call TRBJ2-3; TRBD1 aligns across 7 bases. Looked up from germline, CDR1 is LNHDA and CDR2 is SQIVND (reference sequence). V trimming: 8 bases; J trimming: 6 bases; junction bases outside the gene matches: 11. This CDR3 is 14 amino acids long. CDR3: CASSAGQASDTQYF. The DNA of the CDR3 is TGTGCCAGTTCGGCCGGACAGGCGTCGGATACGCAGTATTTT.

This clone was counted once. The chain uses TRBV5-6 and TRBJ2-7, with D perhaps TRBD1 or TRBD2 (5 bases each). CDR3 length: 16 amino acids. V shed 0 bases and J shed 3 bases, with 16 bases lying between them. Per germline, CDR1 SGHDT and CDR2 YYEEEE. This CDR3 is CASSLALGTANYEQYF. The CDR3 DNA is TGTGCCAGCAGCTTGGCCCTAGGGACGGCTAACTACGAGCAGTACTTC.

The chain joins TRBV28 to TRBJ1-2; weak D call: TRBD1 (5 bases). Trimming removed 2 bases at V and 0 bases at J, with 13 bases between. In germline, CDR1 is MDHEN, CDR2 SYDVKM. CDR3 size: 16 residues. The CDR3: CASSLTSGPSNYGYTF. CDR3 bases: TGTGCCAGCAGTTTAACATCGGGGCCCTCTAACTATGGCTACACCTTC.

V usage is TRBV6-5 and J usage is TRBJ1-4, with D hard to call. In germline, CDR1 is MNHEY, CDR2 SVGAGI. Trimming left V 0 bases short and J 8 bases short, with 7 bases between. CDR3 size: 13 residues. The CDR3: CASSYSHYEKLFF. The CDR3 region has the DNA TGTGCCAGCAGTTACTCGCATTACGAAAAACTGTTTTTT.

The chain has TRBV30 and TRBJ2-7; D remains unclear. Trimming took off 2 bases at V and 1 base at J, with 3 bases between the two ends. The CDR3 has 11 amino acids. Germline assignment: CDR1 GTSNPN and CDR2 SVGIG (reference sequence). CDR3 residues: CAWSQSYEQYF. CDR3 DNA sequence: TGTGCCTGGAGTCAATCCTACGAGCAGTACTTC.

The chain uses TRBV7-2 and TRBJ2-3; maybe TRBD2 (6 bases). In germline, CDR1 is SGHTA, CDR2 FQGNSA. Trimming cost V 5 bases and J 10 bases, with 13 bases left between them. This CDR3 is 12 amino acids long. The CDR3 nucleotides are TGTGCCAGCAGCCAGGACTACGGGTCGCAGTATTTT. Translation gives CASSQDYGSQYF.

The rearrangement uses TRBV28 and TRBJ2-3; possibly TRBD2 for D (6 bases). V was clipped by 6 bases and J by 0 bases, with 16 bases between them. From germline, CDR1 is MDHEN and CDR2 SYDVKM. The CDR3 is 16 residues long. CDR3 in amino acids: CASSPRSGSSTDTQYF. CDR3 DNA sequence: TGTGCCAGCAGCCCACGAAGCGGGTCTAGCACAGATACGCAGTATTTT.

The rearrangement links TRBV10-3 to TRBJ2-7, with D perhaps matching TRBD1 (6 bases). The CDR3 runs 14 residues. V lost 8 bases and J lost 3, with 17 bases in between. The germline CDR1 and CDR2 sequences are ENHRY and SYGVKD. The DNA for the CDR3 is TGTGCCATCGGGCCCCGAGAGGGGGTCTACGAGCAGTACTTC. It specifies CAIGPREGVYEQYF.

V and J are TRBV5-1 and TRBJ2-7; TRBD1 is a possible D gene (7 bases). Germline V gene data show CDR1 as SGHRS and CDR2 as YFSETQ. Trimming removed 0 bases at V and 4 bases at J, with 17 bases between. This CDR3 has 16 amino acids. CDR3 sequence: CASSLAAGQLTYEQYF. DNA of the CDR3: TGCGCCAGCAGCTTGGCCGCGGGACAGCTAACTTACGAGCAGTACTTC.

The DNA for the CDR3 is TGTGCCAGCAGCCGGATTCTAGGTTTAGCTAACTATGGCTACACCTTC. This codes for CASSRILGLANYGYTF. The chain has TRBV11-2 and TRBJ1-2, with D unresolved. The CDR3 loop spans 16 amino acids. The V end lost 5 bases, the J end lost 0 bases, and 16 bases lay between the germline ends. Per the germline V gene, CDR1 is SGHAT and CDR2 is FQNNGV. Full variable domain (missing parts from reference TRBV11-2 and TRBJ1-2): EAGVAQSPRYKIIEKRQSVAFWCNPISGHATLYWYQQILGQGPKLLIQFQNNGVVDDSQLPKDRFSAERLKGVDSTLKIQPAKLEDSAVYLCASSRILGLANYGYTFGSGTRLTVV.

The chain links TRBV9 to TRBJ1-2; the match to TRBD1 covers 8 bases. With 3 bases clipped from V and 4 bases from J, the junction kept 2 bases outside the gene matches. Germline-derived CDR1 and CDR2 are SGDLS and YYNGEE. This CDR3 is 13 amino acids long. The CDR3 region has the DNA TGTGCCAGCAGCGACGGACAGGGCTATGGCTACACCTTC. Translating it yields CASSDGQGYGYTF.

The chain joins TRBV19 to TRBJ2-1; TRBD2 matches at 10 bases. This CDR3 has 16 residues. The ends lost 5 bases at V and 0 bases at J; junction bases unmatched: 4. CDR1 LNHDA and CDR2 SQIVND come from the germline V gene (reference sequence). Here the CDR3 DNA reads TGTGCCAGTAGTCCCGCTAGCGGGGGCTCCTACAATGAGCAGTTCTTC. Amino acid sequence: CASSPASGGSYNEQFF. The full variable domain, in which reference TRBV19 and TRBJ2-1 provide the parts outside the CDR3, is DGGITQSPKYLFRKEGQNVTLSCEQNLNHDAMYWYRQDPGQGLRLIYYSQIVNDFQKGDIAEGYSVSREKKESFPLTVTSAQKNPTAFYLCASSPASGGSYNEQFFGPGTRLTVL.

The chain carries TRBV5-4 and TRBJ2-5; the D gene is possibly TRBD1 (6 bases). The CDR3 is 16 amino acids. From germline, CDR1 is SGHNT and CDR2 YYREEE (reference sequence). Deletions cut 1 base from V and 1 base from J, with 14 bases between. CDR3 protein: CASSLKRETGQETQYF. In DNA form, the CDR3 reads TGTGCCAGCAGCTTGAAAAGAGAGACAGGCCAAGAGACCCAGTACTTC.

This clone was observed a single time. This CDR3 reads CASSSQGIKEDSPLHF. The CDR3 DNA follows: TGTGCCAGCAGCTCACAGGGGATTAAGGAGGATTCACCCCTCCACTTT. This chain uses TRBV13 with TRBJ1-6; TRBD1 aligns across 7 bases. This CDR3 has 16 amino acids. From germline, CDR1 is PRHDT and CDR2 FYEKMQ (reference sequence). Trimming cost V 4 bases and J 8 bases; bases outside gene matches: 11.

This clone appeared a single time. This chain uses TRBV10-3 with TRBJ2-1; 10 nucleotides align to TRBD2. In germline, CDR1 is ENHRY, CDR2 SYGVKD. This CDR3 has 14 residues. V dropped 5 bases and J dropped 2; count of bases not matched to a gene: 0. The CDR3 sequence: CAISLAGAYNEQFF. The CDR3 DNA follows: TGTGCCATCAGTCTAGCGGGAGCCTACAATGAGCAGTTCTTC.

The V call is TRBV19, the J call TRBJ2-1; D not resolved. V was pared by 5 bases and J by 2 bases, with 16 bases between. CDR1 is LNHDA and CDR2 is SQIVND in the germline V gene (reference sequence). This CDR3 is 16 amino acids long. CDR3 loop: CASSAWLRPPYNEQFF. CDR3 DNA: TGTGCCAGTAGTGCCTGGTTACGGCCCCCCTACAATGAGCAGTTCTTC.

The V gene is TRBV18, the J gene TRBJ2-7; D possibly corresponds to TRBD1 (6 bases). This CDR3 is built from 15 residues. The germline V and J ends were trimmed by 4 bases and 5 bases, with 18 bases remaining between them. Germline V gene sequence: CDR1 KGHSH, CDR2 LQKENI. This CDR3 reads CASSLSTQGIDEQYF. CDR3 DNA: TGTGCCAGCTCACTTAGCACACAGGGCATCGACGAGCAGTACTTC.